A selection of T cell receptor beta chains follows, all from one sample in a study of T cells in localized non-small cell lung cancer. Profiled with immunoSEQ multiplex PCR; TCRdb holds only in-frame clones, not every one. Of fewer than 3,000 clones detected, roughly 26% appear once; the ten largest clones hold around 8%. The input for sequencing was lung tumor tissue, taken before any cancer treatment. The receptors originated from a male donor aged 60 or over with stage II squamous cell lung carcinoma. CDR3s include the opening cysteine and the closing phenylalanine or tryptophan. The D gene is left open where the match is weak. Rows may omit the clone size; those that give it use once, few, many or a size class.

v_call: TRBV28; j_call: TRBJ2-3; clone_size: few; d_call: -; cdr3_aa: CASSLYYRVGTDTQYF; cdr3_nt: TGTGCCAGCAGTTTATACTACAGGGTCGGCACAGATACGCAGTATTTT
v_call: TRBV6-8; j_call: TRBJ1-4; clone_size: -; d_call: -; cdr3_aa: CASRTRRTNQKLFF; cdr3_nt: TGTGCCAGCAGGACAAGACGGACGAATCAAAAACTGTTTTTT
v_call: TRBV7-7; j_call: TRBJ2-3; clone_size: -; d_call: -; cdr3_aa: CASSLAGAATRPPF; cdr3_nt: TGTGCCAGCAGCTTGGCTGGAGCTGCGACCCGTCCGCCCTTT
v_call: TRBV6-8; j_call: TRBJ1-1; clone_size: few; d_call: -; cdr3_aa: CASSLRQNTEAFF; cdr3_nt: TGTGCCAGCAGCCTTCGACAAAACACTGAAGCTTTCTTT
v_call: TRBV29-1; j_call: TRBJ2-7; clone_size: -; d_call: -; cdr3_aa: CSVVPPGTGEQYF; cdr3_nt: TGCAGCGTTGTCCCGCCGGGAACGGGAGAGCAGTACTTC
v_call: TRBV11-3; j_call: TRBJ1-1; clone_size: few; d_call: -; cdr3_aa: CASSLGVLGGTEAFF; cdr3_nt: TGTGCCAGCAGCTTAGGGGTATTGGGGGGCACTGAAGCTTTCTTT
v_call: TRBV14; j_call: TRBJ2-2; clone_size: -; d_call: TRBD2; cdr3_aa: CASRGTSSYTGELFF; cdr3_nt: TGTGCCAGCAGGGGGACTAGCAGCTACACCGGGGAGCTGTTTTTT
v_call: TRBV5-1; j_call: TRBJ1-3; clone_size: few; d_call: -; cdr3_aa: CASSLGVSSGNTIYF; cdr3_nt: TGCGCCAGCAGCTTGGGAGTGAGCTCTGGAAACACCATATATTTT
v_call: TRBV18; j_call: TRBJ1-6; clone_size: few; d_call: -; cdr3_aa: CASSPADRSSPLHF; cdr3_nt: TGTGCCAGCTCACCTGCCGACAGGAGTTCACCCCTCCACTTT
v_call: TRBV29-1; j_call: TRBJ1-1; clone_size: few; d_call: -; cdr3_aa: CSVEAGGMNTEAFF; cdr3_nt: TGCAGCGTTGAAGCCGGGGGGATGAACACTGAAGCTTTCTTT
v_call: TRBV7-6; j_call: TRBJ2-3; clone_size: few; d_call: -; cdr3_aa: CASSLPGSTDTQYF; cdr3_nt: TGTGCCAGCAGTCTCCCAGGGTCCACAGATACGCAGTATTTT